The 23 T cell receptor beta chains below come from one sample, sequenced in a study of T cell responses to AZD1222 COVID-19 vaccine. Method: immunoSEQ multiplex PCR; TCRdb's copy keeps in-frame clones and lacks some. This sample has 100,000 to 150,000 clones, with around 87% found just once. This specimen was peripheral blood, taken on day 0 of AZD1222 vaccination. The receptors originated from an adult in good health.

The CDR3 is CASRSPRDSYEQYF. As DNA, the CDR3 is TGTGCCAGCAGATCACCCCGGGACAGTTACGAGCAGTACTTC. The chain links TRBV28 to TRBJ2-7; 7 nucleotides agree with TRBD1. Germline-derived CDR1 and CDR2 are MDHEN and SYDVKM. CDR3 size: 14 residues. The junction had 9 bases not matched to a gene; V was cut back by 6 bases and J by 4 bases.

The chain is built from TRBV14 and TRBJ1-1; D is unclear. CDR3 size: 16 residues. Deletions cut 0 bases from V and 5 bases from J, with 16 bases between. The V gene's germline CDR1 is SGHDN and CDR2 FVKESK. The CDR3 sequence is CASSQDLKGTRTEAFF. The CDR3 nucleotides read TGTGCCAGCAGCCAAGATCTTAAGGGTACGCGAACTGAAGCTTTCTTT.

The rearrangement joins TRBV7-3 to TRBJ1-2, with a possible D match to TRBD1 (5 bases). CDR1 SGHTA and CDR2 FQGTGA come from the germline V gene. The CDR3 runs to 15 residues. The V gene lost 4 bases and the J gene lost 0 bases, with 12 bases spanning the gap. The CDR3: CASSSPGRTNYGYTF. Written as DNA, the CDR3 is TGTGCCAGCAGCTCGCCAGGGAGAACTAACTATGGCTACACCTTC.

The rearrangement joins TRBV18 to TRBJ2-1; D uncertain. Germline CDR1 and CDR2: KGHSH and LQKENI. The CDR3 is made up of 14 amino acids. V was clipped by 2 bases and J by 3 bases, with 8 bases between them. The CDR3 DNA reads as TGTGCCAGCTCACCAACCAGAGTCTACAATGAGCAGTTCTTC. It yields the protein CASSPTRVYNEQFF.

As for this clone: The junction departs from germline at one end; a sequencing error may be responsible. The chain uses TRBV5-8 and TRBJ2-7, with TRBD2 matching over 7 bases. The CDR3 runs 12 residues. Germline loops: CDR1 SGHTS, CDR2 YDEGEE. The CDR3 spells CASSYQRGLFLF. The CDR3 DNA reads TGTGCCAGCAGCTACCAGCGGGGACTGTTCCTCTTC.

CDR3 protein: CASSYVPGGTEAFF. The CDR3 DNA sequence: TGTGCCAGCAGTTACGTTCCGGGCGGCACTGAAGCTTTCTTT. V is TRBV6-5 and J is TRBJ1-1, with D unresolved. V lost 2 bases, J lost 4 bases, and 11 bases lay in between. This CDR3 has 14 residues. Germline V CDR1 and CDR2: MNHEY, SVGAGI.

The rearrangement links TRBV28 to TRBJ2-3; D ambiguous. Germline V gene sequence: CDR1 MDHEN, CDR2 SYDVKM. Trimming removed 7 bases at V and 2 bases at J, with 7 bases between. The CDR3 totals 12 residues. The DNA of the CDR3 is TGTGCCAGCAACACCTTCACAGATACGCAGTATTTT. This translates into CASNTFTDTQYF.

J is TRBJ1-1 and V is TRBV19, with D maybe TRBD1 (6 bases). In germline, CDR1 is LNHDA, CDR2 SQIVND (reference sequence). V shed 6 bases and J shed 2 bases, with 19 bases lying between them. The CDR3 is 16 residues long. The CDR3: CASSLAPGVGNTEAFF. CDR3 bases: TGTGCCAGTAGCCTTGCCCCAGGGGTGGGTAACACTGAAGCTTTCTTT.

The V call is TRBV21-1, the J call TRBJ2-7; TRBD2, as called in the table, went unchecked against the DNA. TRBV21-1 is flagged as a pseudogene. The CDR3 covers 15 residues. The CDR3 sequence: CASTQLAGLPYEQYF. The CDR3 DNA reads as TGTGCCAGCACCCAACTAGCGGGGCTACCCTACGAGCAGTACTTC.

DNA of the CDR3: TGTGCCAGCAGCCTCGGACAGGCCTACGGCGTAGCTTTCTTT. Translated, it gives CASSLGQAYGVAFF. The chain is built from TRBV5-8 and TRBJ1-1, with 7 nucleotides matching TRBD1. Trimming at V came to 4 bases and at J to 10 bases, leaving 13 bases not matched to a gene. CDR3 size: 14 residues. Germline V lookup: CDR1 SGHTS, CDR2 YDEGEE.

The V gene is TRBV7-9, the J gene TRBJ2-1; TRBD1 matches 8 bases. V lost 4 bases to trimming and J lost 3 bases; unmatched junction nucleotides: 14. CDR3 length: 18 residues. Germline CDR1 SEHNR, CDR2 FQNEAQ (reference sequence). The CDR3 DNA follows: TGTGCCAGCAGCTCCTTAGGTAGACAGGGGCCCCACTACAATGAGCAGTTCTTC. Translating it yields CASSSLGRQGPHYNEQFF.

CDR3 loop: CASSYGGTVNTEAFF. The CDR3 DNA follows: TGTGCCAGCAGTTACGGAGGGACGGTGAACACTGAAGCTTTCTTT. The chain couples TRBV6-5 to TRBJ1-1; D is perhaps TRBD1 (5 bases). Germline lookup yields CDR1 MNHEY and CDR2 SVGAGI. Trimming removed 2 bases at V and 0 bases at J, with 10 bases between. The CDR3 runs to 15 residues.

The gene calls are TRBV5-1 and TRBJ2-5; 13 bases are shared with TRBD2. This CDR3 region has 15 residues. With 4 bases clipped from V and 7 bases from J, the junction kept 7 bases outside the gene matches. Germline V gives CDR1 SGHRS, CDR2 YFSETQ. The chain's CDR3 is CASSRGLAGLLTQYF. Written as DNA, the CDR3 is TGCGCCAGCAGCCGGGGACTAGCGGGACTCTTGACCCAGTACTTC.

The genes are TRBV5-4 and TRBJ1-1; TRBD1 is a possible D gene (5 bases). V lost 7 bases and J lost 2, with 15 bases in between. CDR1 SGHNT and CDR2 YYREEE come from the germline V gene (reference sequence). This CDR3 is 14 amino acids long. This CDR3 reads CASRPTTDNTEAFF. The CDR3 bases are TGTGCCAGCCGCCCCACGACAGATAACACTGAAGCTTTCTTT. Full variable domain (missing parts from reference TRBV5-4 and TRBJ1-1): ETGVTQSPTHLIKTRGQQVTLRCSSQSGHNTVSWYQQALGQGPQFIFQYYREEENGRGNFPPRFSGLQFPNYSSELNVNALELDDSALYLCASRPTTDNTEAFFGQGTRLTVV.

The chain employs TRBV9 and TRBJ2-2; D may match TRBD1 or TRBD2 (6 bases each). Trimming left V 3 bases short and J 3 bases short, with 27 bases between. Germline assignment: CDR1 SGDLS and CDR2 YYNGEE. The CDR3 runs to 20 residues. In DNA, the CDR3 is TGTGCCAGCAGCGCCCTCAATCCGACCTGGAGGGGGGCTGACACCGGGGAGCTGTTTTTT. Its protein product is CASSALNPTWRGADTGELFF.

V is TRBV15 and J is TRBJ1-6; unclear D gene. Germline CDR1 reads LNHNV; CDR2 reads YYDKDF (reference sequence). The V end lost 4 bases, the J end lost 6 bases, and 7 bases lay between the germline ends. The CDR3 has 13 residues. The CDR3 DNA sequence: TGTGCCACCAGCAAACAGTTTAATTCACCCCTCCACTTT. It codes for CATSKQFNSPLHF.

The rearrangement uses TRBV6-2 or TRBV6-3 and TRBJ2-7, with a possible D match to TRBD2 (6 bases). The V gene's germline CDR1 is MNHEY and CDR2 SVGEGT. V dropped 5 bases and J dropped 7 bases, with 24 bases sitting between them. The CDR3 totals 16 residues. Here the CDR3 reads CASSDATQGAREEQYF. The CDR3 nucleotides are TGTGCCAGCAGTGACGCGACGCAAGGGGCTCGGGAGGAGCAGTACTTC.

The V gene is TRBV27, the J gene TRBJ2-7; maybe TRBD1 (5 bases). CDR3 length equals 14 residues. Germline CDR1 reads MNHEY; CDR2 reads SMNVEV (reference sequence). V lost 2 bases to trimming and J lost 6 bases, with 14 bases between them. The CDR3 DNA is TGTGCCAGCAGTTTAAGATCCAGGGCCGCCGAGCAGTACTTC. Amino acids: CASSLRSRAAEQYF.

The chain has TRBV27 and TRBJ2-4; D possibly uses TRBD1 or TRBD2 (5 bases each). Per germline, CDR1 MNHEY and CDR2 SMNVEV (reference sequence). This CDR3 has 15 residues. V lost 4 bases and J 3 bases, leaving 13 bases between the germline ends. The CDR3 spells CASSSAGADKNIQYF. Written as DNA, the CDR3 is TGTGCCAGCAGTTCCGCCGGGGCCGACAAAAACATTCAGTACTTC.

This chain connects TRBV24-1 to TRBJ2-5; D perhaps matches TRBD2 (5 bases). Germline lookup yields CDR1 KGHDR and CDR2 SFDVKD. V was pared by 4 bases and J by 1 base, with 12 bases between. CDR3 length: 15 residues. The CDR3 bases are TGTGCCACCAGTGACCCCACGGGATCCCAAGAGACCCAGTACTTC. Its translation: CATSDPTGSQETQYF.

The chain employs TRBV5-4 and TRBJ1-3; no clear D. The CDR3 has 14 amino acids. In germline, CDR1 is SGHNT, CDR2 YYREEE (reference sequence). V was trimmed by 0 bases and J by 1 base, leaving 5 bases between them. Here the CDR3 reads CASSLVGSGNTIYF. The CDR3 DNA reads TGTGCCAGCAGCTTGGTGGGGTCTGGAAACACCATATATTTT. Full variable domain (outside the CDR3, taken from reference TRBV5-4 and TRBJ1-3): ETGVTQSPTHLIKTRGQQVTLRCSSQSGHNTVSWYQQALGQGPQFIFQYYREEENGRGNFPPRFSGLQFPNYSSELNVNALELDDSALYLCASSLVGSGNTIYFGEGSWLTVV.

The chain combines TRBV5-1 with TRBJ1-1, with D uncertain. CDR1 SGHRS and CDR2 YFSETQ come from the germline V gene. The CDR3 spans 15 residues. Trimming removed 4 bases at V and 2 bases at J, with 15 bases between. The CDR3 sequence is CASSLLRAANTEAFF. The CDR3 DNA reads TGCGCCAGCAGCCTCTTAAGGGCAGCCAACACTGAAGCTTTCTTT.

The chain recombines TRBV30 with TRBJ2-7; 7 nucleotides line up with TRBD1. Trimming cost V 0 bases and J 3 bases; bases outside gene matches: 8. Germline V gene lookup returns CDR1 GTSNPN and CDR2 SVGIG (reference sequence). The CDR3 is 15 residues long. CDR3 sequence reads: CAWSVGTENRYEQYF. In nucleotides, the CDR3 is TGTGCCTGGAGTGTCGGGACAGAGAATCGCTACGAGCAGTACTTC.